This T cell receptor (beta chain) was sequenced during a study of human T cells and chemical hapten exposure. Study-level background: Per-sample TCR yields varied mainly from small pooled library volume differences. Whole-study findings and limits: Unchanged with DPC sensitization were TCRs above 1 in 1000 frequency.

The starting material, unfractionated whole blood, was used for total RNA extraction. Concerning this clonotype itself: What it binds is unknown.

Library construction involved attaching unique molecular identifiers to individual cDNA molecules, which allowed quantitative, reproducible TCR counting. Original data processing: Across samples, TCR counts had a median of roughly 91,000 and ranged from roughly 23,224 to 690,600. TCRdb ran MiXCR on the 5' RACE reads and lists one entry per CDR3 protein. These V and J calls are TCRdb output, not the study's own analysis. Found here are 110,000 or so distinct CDR3 sequences, 15% to 20% of them singletons; the top ten hold approximately 2.8%. Germline V gene data show CDR1 as SGHNT and CDR2 as YYREEE (reference sequence). The CDR3 contains 17 residues. Trimming cost V 3 bases and J 5 bases; bases outside gene matches: 15.

This sequence originates from a human donor in good health. The gene calls are TRBV5-4 and TRBJ2-7, with 9 bases aligning to TRBD1. The DNA for the CDR3 is TGTGCCAGCAGCTCTGATATGGACAGGGGATATCGGAACGAGCAGTACTTC. It yields the protein CASSSDMDRGYRNEQYF.